A selection of T cell receptor beta chains follows, all from one sample in a study of cytomegalovirus exposure and HLA in healthy donors. Clones were read by immunoSEQ multiplex PCR, and TCRdb kept only the in-frame ones, dropping some. Its listing shows 100,000 to 150,000 clones. Sequencing was done on a sample of PBMCs. The receptors stem from a man aged 18 to 29 in good health and CMV-seronegative. Each CDR3 is given with its conserved first and last residue. The D gene is left open where the match is weak.

j_gene: TRBJ1-2
d_gene: .
v_gene: TRBV5-4
CDR3nt: TGTGCCAGCAGCCCCAGAGACAGTAACTATGGCTACACCTTC
CDR3aa: CASSPRDSNYGYTF

j_gene: TRBJ1-1
d_gene: .
v_gene: TRBV6-1
CDR3nt: TGTGCCAGCCTCGTGGGGCAGGCGAACACTGAAGCTTTCTTT
CDR3aa: CASLVGQANTEAFF

j_gene: TRBJ2-6
d_gene: .
v_gene: TRBV7-7
CDR3nt: TGTGCCAGCAGCTTAGGCGGACACTCTGGGGCCAACGTCCTGACTTTC
CDR3aa: CASSLGGHSGANVLTF

j_gene: TRBJ2-3
d_gene: .
v_gene: TRBV6-1
CDR3nt: TGTGCCAGCAGTGAAAGAAAGGGGACACTTAGCACAGATACGCAGTATTTT
CDR3aa: CASSERKGTLSTDTQYF

j_gene: TRBJ1-6
d_gene: TRBD1
v_gene: TRBV19
CDR3nt: TGTGCCAGTAGTATCAGGGGGCCAGATTCACCCCTCCACTTT
CDR3aa: CASSIRGPDSPLHF

j_gene: TRBJ1-5
d_gene: .
v_gene: TRBV19
CDR3nt: TGTGCCAGTCACCGGTTTCAGCCCCAGCATTTT
CDR3aa: CASHRFQPQHF

j_gene: TRBJ2-2
d_gene: TRBD1
v_gene: TRBV19
CDR3nt: TGTGCCAGCAGTAGGGACAGGGTAACCGGGGAGCTGTTTTTT
CDR3aa: CASSRDRVTGELFF

j_gene: TRBJ1-2
d_gene: TRBD1
v_gene: TRBV6-5
CDR3nt: TGTGCCAGCAGTAACCGGGACAGGGGTTACTATGGCTACACCTTC
CDR3aa: CASSNRDRGYYGYTF

j_gene: TRBJ1-2
d_gene: .
v_gene: TRBV7-9
CDR3nt: TGTGCCAGCAGCCTCGACTCCTATGGCTACACCTTC
CDR3aa: CASSLDSYGYTF

j_gene: TRBJ2-1
d_gene: .
v_gene: TRBV10-1
CDR3nt: TGCGCCAGCAGTGACGACAGAAAATACAATGAGCAGTTCTTC
CDR3aa: CASSDDRKYNEQFF

j_gene: TRBJ2-1
d_gene: TRBD1
v_gene: TRBV20-1
CDR3nt: TGCAGTGCTCACAGGGGTGATGAGCAGTTCTTC
CDR3aa: CSAHRGDEQFF

j_gene: TRBJ1-5
d_gene: .
v_gene: TRBV6-5
CDR3nt: TGTGCCAGCAGTTTGATCTACAGGCCGAGGCAGCCCCAGCATTTT
CDR3aa: CASSLIYRPRQPQHF

j_gene: TRBJ2-6
d_gene: .
v_gene: TRBV5-5
CDR3nt: TGTGCCAGCCGCGGTCCCTTTTCTGGGGCCAACGTCCTGACTTTC
CDR3aa: CASRGPFSGANVLTF

j_gene: TRBJ1-6
d_gene: .
v_gene: TRBV20-1
CDR3nt: TGCAGTGCTCAAATGAATTCACCCCTCCACTTT
CDR3aa: CSAQMNSPLHF

j_gene: TRBJ2-7
d_gene: TRBD2
v_gene: TRBV29-1
CDR3nt: TGCAGCGTAGTAGGGACTAGCTACGAGCAGTACTTC
CDR3aa: CSVVGTSYEQYF

j_gene: TRBJ2-5
d_gene: TRBD2
v_gene: TRBV29-1
CDR3nt: TGCAGCGTTCGAACTAGCGGGGTCGAGACCCAGTACTTC
CDR3aa: CSVRTSGVETQYF

j_gene: TRBJ2-5
d_gene: TRBD2
v_gene: TRBV18
CDR3nt: TGTGCCAGCTCGCTCCGACTAGCGGGAGACGGGGAGACCCAGTACTTC
CDR3aa: CASSLRLAGDGETQYF

j_gene: TRBJ2-5
d_gene: .
v_gene: TRBV5-1
CDR3nt: TGCGCCAGCAGCTTGTTCCAGAGCGGAGCCAGGGAGACCCAGTACTTC
CDR3aa: CASSLFQSGARETQYF

j_gene: TRBJ2-7
d_gene: TRBD2
v_gene: TRBV6-1
CDR3nt: TGTGCCAGCAGACGAAGCGGGAGCGGAAGGGGCGAGCAGTACTTC
CDR3aa: CASRRSGSGRGEQYF

j_gene: TRBJ1-5
d_gene: .
v_gene: TRBV19
CDR3nt: TGTGCCAGTCTCGTAGGGAGTTGGAGCAATCAGCCCCAGCATTTT
CDR3aa: CASLVGSWSNQPQHF

j_gene: TRBJ2-7
d_gene: TRBD2
v_gene: TRBV10-3
CDR3nt: TGTGCCATCAGACCAGGACTAGCGGATTACGAGCAGTACTTC
CDR3aa: CAIRPGLADYEQYF

j_gene: TRBJ2-3
d_gene: TRBD2
v_gene: TRBV7-9
CDR3nt: TGTGCCAGCAGCTTAGCCCTAGCGGGAGCTGGCGATACGCAGTATTTT
CDR3aa: CASSLALAGAGDTQYF